These T cell receptor beta chains were read from a single sample in a study of regulatory T cells in long-lasting Graves disease. TCRdb re-derived calls from the multiplex PCR reads in MiXCR, one entry per CDR3 protein. The sample lists around 500,000 distinct CDR3 sequences, about a fifth seen once, with 6.5% to 10% in the top ten. Material: peripheral blood mononuclear cells (PBMCs), obtained when the disease was refractory, from a patient treated with antithyroid drugs. These receptor sequences come from a female donor with Graves disease. CDR3s include the opening cysteine and the closing phenylalanine or tryptophan. Each record gives: clone size, J gene, D gene, CDR3 length, V gene, CDR3 protein, CDR3 DNA. D genes are given only for firm matches. Expanded clones get a size class; other rows say once, few or many, or leave the size out.

abundance: .
j_gene: TRBJ2-7
d_gene: TRBD2
len: 16
v_gene: TRBV6-6
CDR3aa: CASSYSPSGAIYEQYF
CDR3nt: TGTGCCAGCAGTTACTCGCCTAGCGGAGCTATCTACGAGCAGTACTTC

abundance: few
j_gene: TRBJ2-2
d_gene: TRBD2
len: 17
v_gene: TRBV20-1
CDR3aa: CSARAPGLAGPTGELFF
CDR3nt: TGCAGTGCTAGAGCCCCGGGACTAGCGGGACCTACCGGGGAGCTGTTTTTT

abundance: .
j_gene: TRBJ2-7
d_gene: TRBD2
len: 15
v_gene: TRBV6-5
CDR3aa: CASSYWASGRDEQYF
CDR3nt: TGTGCCAGCAGTTACTGGGCTAGCGGGAGGGACGAGCAGTACTTC

abundance: few
j_gene: TRBJ2-3
d_gene: .
len: 14
v_gene: TRBV4-1
CDR3aa: CASSQDPGTDTQYF
CDR3nt: TGCGCCAGCAGCCAAGACCCCGGGACAGATACGCAGTATTTT

abundance: .
j_gene: TRBJ1-5
d_gene: TRBD1
len: 17
v_gene: TRBV30
CDR3aa: CAWGYGRTGGNDQPQHF
CDR3nt: TGTGCCTGGGGCTACGGCAGGACAGGGGGGAACGATCAGCCCCAGCATTTT

abundance: many
j_gene: TRBJ1-4
d_gene: .
len: 14
v_gene: TRBV7-2
CDR3aa: CASSRGGGSEKLFF
CDR3nt: TGTGCCAGCAGCAGGGGAGGGGGAAGTGAAAAACTGTTTTTT

abundance: .
j_gene: TRBJ2-2
d_gene: .
len: 16
v_gene: TRBV18
CDR3aa: CASSPLPTANTGELFF
CDR3nt: TGTGCCAGCTCACCGCTCCCTACCGCGAACACCGGGGAGCTGTTTTTT

abundance: .
j_gene: TRBJ2-3
d_gene: .
len: 14
v_gene: TRBV27
CDR3aa: CASRSGPFTDTQYF
CDR3nt: TGTGCCAGCAGGAGCGGACCCTTCACAGATACGCAGTATTTT

abundance: few
j_gene: TRBJ1-2
d_gene: TRBD1
len: 13
v_gene: TRBV6-5
CDR3aa: CASSYNGQGRYTF
CDR3nt: TGTGCCAGCAGTTACAATGGACAGGGGCGCTACACCTTC

abundance: many
j_gene: TRBJ2-5
d_gene: TRBD2
len: 17
v_gene: TRBV13
CDR3aa: CASSLRLADLFQETQYF
CDR3nt: TGTGCCAGCAGCTTGCGACTAGCGGATTTATTCCAAGAGACCCAGTACTTC

abundance: few
j_gene: TRBJ2-7
d_gene: .
len: 14
v_gene: TRBV6-2/TRBV6-3
CDR3aa: CASKESGPRSGQYF
CDR3nt: TGTGCCAGCAAGGAGTCGGGACCCCGCTCAGGGCAGTACTTC

abundance: few
j_gene: TRBJ2-2
d_gene: .
len: 12
v_gene: TRBV29-1
CDR3aa: CSVGGQTGELFF
CDR3nt: TGCAGCGTTGGGGGTCAAACCGGGGAGCTGTTTTTT

abundance: few
j_gene: TRBJ1-5
d_gene: .
len: 15
v_gene: TRBV6-1
CDR3aa: CASSLIVGSNQPQHF
CDR3nt: TGTGCCAGCAGTCTCATAGTAGGGAGCAATCAGCCCCAGCATTTT